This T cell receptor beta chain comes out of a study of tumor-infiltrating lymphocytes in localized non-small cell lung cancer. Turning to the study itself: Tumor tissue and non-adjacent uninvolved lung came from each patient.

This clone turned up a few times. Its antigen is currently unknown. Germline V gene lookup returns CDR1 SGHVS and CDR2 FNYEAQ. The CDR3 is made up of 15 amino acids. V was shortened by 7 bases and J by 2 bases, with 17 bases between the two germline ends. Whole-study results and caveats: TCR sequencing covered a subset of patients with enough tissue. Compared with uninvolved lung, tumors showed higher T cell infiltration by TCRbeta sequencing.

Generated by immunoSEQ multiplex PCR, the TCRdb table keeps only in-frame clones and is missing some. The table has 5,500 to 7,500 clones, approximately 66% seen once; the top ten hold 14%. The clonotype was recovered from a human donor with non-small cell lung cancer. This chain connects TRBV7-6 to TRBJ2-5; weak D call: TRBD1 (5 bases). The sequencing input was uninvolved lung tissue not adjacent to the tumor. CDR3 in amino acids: CASTPLGPRQETQYF. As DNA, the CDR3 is TGTGCCAGCACCCCACTGGGGCCACGGCAAGAGACCCAGTACTTC.